Below are 19 T cell receptor beta chains sequenced from a single sample in a study of T-cell reconstitution after alpha-beta-depleted transplantation in children. For TCRbeta, the library was prepared with unique molecular identifiers. MiXCR was run by TCRdb on the PCR reads, yielding one entry per CDR3 protein. The table includes 100,000 to 150,000 distinct CDR3 sequences, roughly 23% detected once. Sequences were derived from PBMCs, mostly from graft donor cells, sampled 180 days after TCRalphabeta/CD19-depleted stem cell transplant. The receptors stem from a male patient aged 2-10 years who had a stem cell transplant for chronic granulomatous disease, so the T cells may come from the graft donor.

V is TRBV20-1 and J is TRBJ1-6; possible D gene TRBD1, 6 bases. The length of the CDR3 is 13 residues. CDR1 DFQATT and CDR2 SNEGSKA come from the germline V gene (reference sequence). V lost 2 bases and J 7 bases, leaving 9 bases between the germline ends. CDR3 bases: TGCAGTGCTAGACCACAGGGAAATTCACCCCTCCACTTT. Translated, it gives CSARPQGNSPLHF.

This clonotype was detected a few times. The chain carries TRBV20-1 and TRBJ2-6; no clear D. The germline V and J ends were trimmed by 2 bases and 0 bases, with 14 bases remaining between them. The CDR3 consists of 17 residues. CDR1 is DFQATT, CDR2 SNEGSKA, per germline (reference sequence). The CDR3 reads CSARRIRTASGANVLTF. The CDR3 region has the DNA TGCAGTGCTAGAAGGATCAGAACAGCCTCTGGGGCCAACGTCCTGACTTTC.

This clonotype was picked up a small number of times. The chain's CDR3 is CSARSGANSPLHF. In DNA form, the CDR3 reads TGCAGCGCCCGGTCGGGGGCTAATTCACCCCTCCACTTT. This chain joins TRBV29-1 and TRBJ1-6, with TRBD1 as a possible D gene (6 bases). The germline V and J ends were trimmed by 7 bases and 6 bases, with 13 bases remaining between them. The CDR3 sequence is 13 residues long. CDR1 SQVTM and CDR2 ANQGSEA come from the germline V gene. The complete variable domain, with remaining parts taken from reference TRBV29-1 and TRBJ1-6, reads SAVISQKPSRDICQRGTSLTIQCQVDSQVTMMFWYRQQPGQSLTLIATANQGSEATYESGFVIDKFPISRPNLTFSTLTVSNMSPEDSSIYLCSARSGANSPLHFGNGTRLTVT.

V gene TRBV7-2 combines with J gene TRBJ1-6; 7 bases are a match to TRBD1. From germline, CDR1 is SGHTA and CDR2 FQGNSA. The V gene end was trimmed by 4 bases and the J gene end by 8 bases; junction bases not matched to a gene: 11. The CDR3 length is 16 residues. Written as DNA, the CDR3 is TGTGCCAGCAGCTCAGGCTCCAGGACAGGCTATTCACCCCTCCACTTT. Encoded protein: CASSSGSRTGYSPLHF.

This clonotype was picked up many times. The V gene is TRBV12-5, the J gene TRBJ2-5; D is ambiguous. Germline values: CDR1 LGHNT, CDR2 FRNRAP. Between the trimmed V and J ends, which lost 5 bases and 5 bases, there was a span of 6 bases. This CDR3 comprises 11 residues. The CDR3 DNA is TGTGCTAGTGGTCCCGGGGAGACCCAGTACTTC. Protein product: CASGPGETQYF.

The genes are TRBV11-2 and TRBJ2-3, with 14 positions matching TRBD2. The CDR3 runs to 17 residues. V trimming: 1 base; J trimming: 6 bases; junction bases outside the gene matches: 6. The germline gives CDR1 SGHAT, CDR2 FQNNGV. In DNA form, the CDR3 reads TGTGCCAGCAGCTTAGCCGGGACTAGCGGGAGTTGGGATACGCAGTATTTT. Protein product: CASSLAGTSGSWDTQYF. Filled out from reference TRBV11-2 and TRBJ2-3, the complete variable domain reads EAGVAQSPRYKIIEKRQSVAFWCNPISGHATLYWYQQILGQGPKLLIQFQNNGVVDDSQLPKDRFSAERLKGVDSTLKIQPAKLEDSAVYLCASSLAGTSGSWDTQYFGPGTRLTVL.

This clonotype was picked up a small number of times. The chain joins TRBV5-5 to TRBJ2-5, with D perhaps given as TRBD1 or TRBD2 (5 bases each). The CDR3 runs 15 residues. Trimming left V 0 bases short and J 1 base short, with 10 bases between. Germline loops: CDR1 SGHKS, CDR2 YYEKEE (reference sequence). CDR3 sequence reads: CASSLGPGTQETQYF. Here the CDR3 DNA reads TGTGCCAGCAGCTTGGGCCCAGGGACCCAAGAGACCCAGTACTTC. Complete variable domain (other parts from reference TRBV5-5 and TRBJ2-5): DAGVTQSPTHLIKTRGQQVTLRCSPISGHKSVSWYQQVLGQGPQFIFQYYEKEERGRGNFPDRFSARQFPNYSSELNVNALLLGDSALYLCASSLGPGTQETQYFGPGTRLLVL.

V usage is TRBV28 and J usage is TRBJ1-2; 10 bases line up with TRBD1. Trimming cost V 7 bases and J 4 bases; bases outside gene matches: 9. CDR1 MDHEN and CDR2 SYDVKM come from the germline V gene. The CDR3 totals 15 residues. The CDR3 protein is CASTPAGTGVYGYTF. CDR3 sequence (DNA): TGTGCCAGCACCCCGGCCGGGACAGGGGTCTATGGCTACACCTTC.

This clonotype was found many times. This chain uses TRBV10-2 with TRBJ1-5; 10 nucleotides match TRBD1. The V segment lost 7 bases and the J segment 0 bases; nucleotides outside the gene matches: 9. In germline, CDR1 is WSHSY, CDR2 SAAADI. The CDR3 contains 17 residues. As DNA, the CDR3 is TGCGCCAGCATACAGAGACAGGGGGCTTATAGCAATCAGCCCCAGCATTTT. Its translation is CASIQRQGAYSNQPQHF.

The V gene is TRBV3-1, the J gene TRBJ1-2; D gene ambiguous. Trimming removed 1 base at V and 8 bases at J, with 14 bases between. Germline CDR1 and CDR2: LGHDT and YNNKEL (reference sequence). The CDR3 is made up of 14 amino acids. The DNA of the CDR3 is TGTGCCAGCAGCCAAGTGCGGAGGGATTCCGGCTACACCTTC. Amino acid sequence: CASSQVRRDSGYTF.

The chain joins TRBV24-1 to TRBJ2-1; D remains unclear. The germline V gene has CDR1 KGHDR and CDR2 SFDVKD. Between the trimmed V and J ends, which lost 7 bases and 7 bases, there was a span of 19 bases. This CDR3 contains 15 residues. This chain's CDR3 is CATSKSDGLRNEQFF. In DNA form, the CDR3 reads TGTGCCACCAGCAAAAGCGACGGCCTTCGAAATGAGCAGTTCTTC.

This rearrangement joins TRBV7-9 to TRBJ2-3, with TRBD2 as a possible D gene (7 bases). Germline V CDR1 and CDR2: SEHNR, FQNEAQ (reference sequence). The CDR3 runs 15 residues. V lost 7 bases and J lost 7, with 21 bases in between. In DNA form, the CDR3 reads TGTGCCAGCATTCTCGGGGGGCCTCCGGGATATACGCAGTATTTT. This codes for CASILGGPPGYTQYF.

This clonotype was counted only a few times. This chain joins TRBV5-1 and TRBJ1-2; TRBD1 might be the D (5 bases). Germline CDR1 is SGHRS and CDR2 is YFSETQ. There are 12 residues in the CDR3. V was pared by 4 bases and J by 8 bases, with 12 bases between. CDR3: CASSGTGEGYTF. The DNA of the CDR3 is TGCGCCAGCAGCGGAACGGGGGAAGGCTACACCTTC.

This clonotype was detected many times. The chain links TRBV5-1 to TRBJ2-3, with D possibly matching TRBD1 (6 bases). The length of the CDR3 is 12 residues. V lost 2 bases and J 6 bases, leaving 7 bases between the germline ends. Germline V gene sequence: CDR1 SGHRS, CDR2 YFSETQ. In nucleotides, the CDR3 is TGCGCCAGCAGCTTACAGGGTGATACGCAGTATTTT. This sequence encodes CASSLQGDTQYF.

This clonotype was observed many times. This chain joins TRBV20-1 and TRBJ2-1; weak D call: TRBD2 (5 bases). Germline V gene data show CDR1 as DFQATT and CDR2 as SNEGSKA (reference sequence). Trimming cost V 0 bases and J 12 bases, with 27 bases left between them. The CDR3 totals 17 residues. CDR3 sequence (DNA): TGCAGTGCTAGAGAGACGGGCACTAGTTGGATAGACATGGGGCAGTTCTTC. Translation: CSARETGTSWIDMGQFF.

This clonotype has ten or more counts. The chain carries TRBV20-1 and TRBJ2-1, with TRBD2 matching over 10 bases. CDR1 and CDR2 from the germline V gene are DFQATT and SNEGSKA (reference sequence). The CDR3 runs to 15 residues. Germline trimming cut 3 bases from V and 2 bases from J; bases unmatched to any gene: 4. The CDR3 spells CSARDSGRPYNEQFF. The DNA for the CDR3 is TGCAGTGCTAGGGATAGCGGGAGGCCCTACAATGAGCAGTTCTTC.

The chain carries TRBV20-1 and TRBJ2-5; D is perhaps TRBD2 (5 bases). This CDR3 is 13 amino acids long. Trimming left V 5 bases short and J 1 base short, with 11 bases between. CDR1 and CDR2 from the germline V gene are DFQATT and SNEGSKA (reference sequence). CDR3 sequence (DNA): TGCAGTGCTGCGGACTCGACCCAAGAGACCCAGTACTTC. As protein: CSAADSTQETQYF.

The sample holds a few counts of this clonotype. The J gene is TRBJ2-3, the V gene TRBV20-1; TRBD2 is a possible D gene (5 bases). The CDR3 covers 14 residues. Trimming took 6 bases from V and 3 from J, leaving 16 bases between them. The germline gives CDR1 DFQATT, CDR2 SNEGSKA (reference sequence). This CDR3 is CSAAREFGTDTQYF. The DNA for the CDR3 is TGCAGTGCAGCAAGGGAGTTTGGGACAGATACGCAGTATTTT.

The CDR3 DNA follows: TGTGCCAGCTCACCACTCAGGGCCTCTGGGGCCAACGTCCTGACTTTC. Translating gives CASSPLRASGANVLTF. V and J are TRBV18 and TRBJ2-6; D is perhaps TRBD1 (5 bases). V was clipped by 1 base and J by 0 bases, with 7 bases between them. Germline V gives CDR1 KGHSH, CDR2 LQKENI. The CDR3 runs 16 residues.